These 12 T cell receptor beta chains originate from one sample sequenced in a study of T-cell reconstitution after alpha-beta-depleted transplantation in children listed by TCRdb under 2016. Reading the label with the study, this specimen's treatment or condition is: allogeneic hematopoietic cell transplantation with graft depleted of TCRalphabeta T cells and CD19 B cells. Receptor libraries were prepared by PCR. The data were produced on an Illumina HiSeq 2500. To normalize quantification of the TCRbeta repertoire, the TCR libraries were built with molecular barcoding that relied on unique molecular identifiers. TCRdb reprocessed the public reads (quality trimming at Q25 with fastp, clone calling with MiXCR) and kept in-frame beta chains. Rows matching on CDR3 protein sequence are summarized as one entry with the most common DNA and genes. This sample gives about 200,000 distinct CDR3 sequences in total; roughly 6.6% of them show up just once. In total, the top ten clones hold just over 5.5% of the sample.

Material: PBMCs, obtained before TCRalphabeta/CD19-depleted stem cell transplant. These receptor sequences come from a boy between 2 and 10 years old with acute lymphoblastic leukemia, due to receive a stem cell transplant.

This clonotype was seen many times. This chain uses TRBV7-2 with TRBJ2-1, with TRBD2 identical over 8 bases. Germline lookup yields CDR1 SGHTA and CDR2 FQGNSA. The CDR3 is 15 residues long. Losses at the gene ends were 5 bases for V and 4 bases for J; bases not matched to a gene: 7. CDR3 DNA: TGTGCCAGCAGCCCGTTAAGCGGGAGATACAATGAGCAGTTCTTC. It encodes CASSPLSGRYNEQFF.

This clonotype was counted many times. The chain carries TRBV20-1 and TRBJ2-1; 7 bases are shared with TRBD1. Germline-derived CDR1 and CDR2 are DFQATT and SNEGSKA (reference sequence). V gave up 2 bases and J gave up 10 bases; unmatched junction bases: 5. This CDR3 is 12 amino acids long. The CDR3 DNA is TGCAGTGCTAGAAGGGGGCTCTGGGAGCAGTTCTTC. This encodes CSARRGLWEQFF.

This clonotype was picked up a small number of times. This chain joins TRBV7-3 and TRBJ2-2; TRBD1 matches 7 bases. V shed 1 base, J shed 0 bases, and the junction held 5 bases outside the gene matches. Germline CDR1 and CDR2: SGHTA and FQGTGA. The CDR3 loop spans 17 amino acids. DNA for the CDR3: TGTGCCAGCAGCTTAATTACAGGGGCCCCGAACACCGGGGAGCTGTTTTTT. Translated: CASSLITGAPNTGELFF.

The genes are TRBV25-1 and TRBJ2-7, with D possibly matching TRBD1 (6 bases). Trimming took off 1 base at V and 2 bases at J, with 12 bases between the two ends. The CDR3 totals 15 residues. Germline V gene data show CDR1 as MGHDK and CDR2 as SYGVNS. The CDR3, as DNA: TGTGCCAGCAGTGAATCGGCAGGGACACCCTACGAGCAGTACTTC. This sequence encodes CASSESAGTPYEQYF.

Ten or more counts support this clonotype. The V gene is TRBV18, the J gene TRBJ2-7, with D possibly being TRBD2 (5 bases). This CDR3 comprises 17 residues. Per germline, CDR1 KGHSH and CDR2 LQKENI. Trimming left V 2 bases short and J 0 bases short, with 17 bases between. The CDR3 loop reads CASSPEDSVVSSYEQYF. CDR3 in DNA: TGTGCCAGCTCACCAGAGGACTCCGTGGTGAGCTCCTACGAGCAGTACTTC.

This clonotype was found many times. The genes are TRBV29-1 and TRBJ2-1; 12 bases fit TRBD2. This CDR3 comprises 17 residues. In germline, CDR1 is SQVTM, CDR2 ANQGSEA. The ends lost 1 base at V and 4 bases at J; junction bases unmatched: 8. The CDR3 DNA reads as TGCAGCGTTGAAGCCATCACAGGGACTAGCGGGTACAATGAGCAGTTCTTC. It codes for CSVEAITGTSGYNEQFF.

This clonotype showed up just a few times. The V call is TRBV6-1, the J call TRBJ2-6; maybe TRBD2 (5 bases). CDR3 length: 13 amino acids. Germline assignment: CDR1 MNHNS and CDR2 SASEGT. The germline V and J ends were trimmed by 6 bases and 5 bases, with 8 bases remaining between them. CDR3 nucleotide sequence: TGTGCCAGCAGCAGGAGGTGGGCCAACGTCCTGACTTTC. Amino acids: CASSRRWANVLTF.

This clonotype was counted many times. The chain employs TRBV5-6 and TRBJ2-1; 10 bases match TRBD2. After removal of 3 bases from V and 10 bases from J, the junction contained 7 bases not matched to a gene. This CDR3 region has 14 residues. Germline-derived CDR1 and CDR2 are SGHDT and YYEEEE. CDR3 residues: CASSSAGGLWEQFF. DNA for the CDR3: TGTGCCAGCAGCTCAGCGGGGGGGCTGTGGGAGCAGTTCTTC.

This clonotype was seen at least ten times. The chain carries TRBV12-3 or TRBV12-4 and TRBJ2-7; D may be TRBD2 (5 bases). Trimming took 3 bases from V and 2 from J, leaving 11 bases between them. This CDR3 is 14 amino acids long. The CDR3 region has the DNA TGTGCCAGCAGTTTTAGTTGGCGGGCCTACGAGCAGTACTTC. Translation: CASSFSWRAYEQYF.

CDR3 bases: TGTGCCAGCAGTGGGGGATTTTACACAGATACGCAGTATTTT. Translating it yields CASSGGFYTDTQYF. This rearrangement joins TRBV6-4 to TRBJ2-3; D gene unclear. V was cut by 4 bases and J by 2 bases, with 10 bases left in between. This CDR3 contains 14 residues. Germline-derived CDR1 and CDR2 are MRHNA and SNTAGT.

In the case of this clonotype: A much larger clone lies one base from this, so it may be a read error. The rearrangement uses TRBV9 and TRBJ2-7, with TRBD1 matching over 7 bases. J lost 3 bases, V lost 0 bases, and 3 bases had no gene match. The CDR3 has 14 residues. Germline V CDR1 and CDR2: SGDLS, YYNGEE. The CDR3: CASSVDRGYYEQYF. Written as DNA, the CDR3 is TGTGCCAGCAGCGTAGACAGGGGATACTACGAGCAGTACTTC.

This clonotype was counted ten times or more. The CDR3 coding sequence is TGTGCCAGCACCGACGAGGATACGCAGTATTTT. This codes for CASTDEDTQYF. The V and J genes are TRBV6-5 and TRBJ2-3; no firm D call. Per germline, CDR1 MNHEY and CDR2 SVGAGI. V was pared by 7 bases and J by 6 bases, with 8 bases between. The CDR3 covers 11 residues.